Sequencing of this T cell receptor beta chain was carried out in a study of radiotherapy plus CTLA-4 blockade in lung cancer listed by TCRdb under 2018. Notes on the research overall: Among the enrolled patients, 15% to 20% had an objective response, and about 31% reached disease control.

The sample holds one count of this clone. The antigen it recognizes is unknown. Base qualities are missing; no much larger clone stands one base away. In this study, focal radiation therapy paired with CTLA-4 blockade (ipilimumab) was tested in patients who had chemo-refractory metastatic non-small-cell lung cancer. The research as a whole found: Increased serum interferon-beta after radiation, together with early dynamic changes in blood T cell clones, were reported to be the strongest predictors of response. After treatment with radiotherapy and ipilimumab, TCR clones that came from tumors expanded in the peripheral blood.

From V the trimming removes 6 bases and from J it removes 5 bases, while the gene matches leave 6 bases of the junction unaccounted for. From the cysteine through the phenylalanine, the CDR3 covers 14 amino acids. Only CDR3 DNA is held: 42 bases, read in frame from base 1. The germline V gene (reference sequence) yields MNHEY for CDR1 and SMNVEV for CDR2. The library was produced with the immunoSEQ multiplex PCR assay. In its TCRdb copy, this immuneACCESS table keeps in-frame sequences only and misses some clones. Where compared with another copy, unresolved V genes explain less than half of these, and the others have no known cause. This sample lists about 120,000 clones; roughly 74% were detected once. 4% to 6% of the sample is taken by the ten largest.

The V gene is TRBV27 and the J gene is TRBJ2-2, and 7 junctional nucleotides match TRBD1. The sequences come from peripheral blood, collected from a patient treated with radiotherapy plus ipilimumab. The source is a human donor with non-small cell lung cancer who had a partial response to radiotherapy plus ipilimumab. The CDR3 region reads CASRYRGETGELFF. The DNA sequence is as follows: TGTGCCAGCAGGTACAGGGGTGAGACCGGGGAGCTGTTTTTT.